These T cell receptor beta chains were read from a single sample in a study of OX40 agonist ivuxolimab in advanced cancers. Profiled with immunoSEQ multiplex PCR; TCRdb holds only in-frame clones, not every one. The table records about 21,000 clones, more than 75% of them present only once. The sample consisted of CD4+ or CD8+ T cells sorted from blood, taken in a trial of the OX40 agonist ivuxolimab. The source of these receptors is an adult with an advanced solid tumor such as melanoma, head and neck, liver or kidney cancer. CDR3s leave out the opening cysteine and the closing phenylalanine or tryptophan. Fields, in order: D gene, V gene, CDR3 protein. The D gene is left open where the match is weak.

>TRBD1|TRBV27
ASSYGQGYEKLF
>-|TRBV18
ASSPPGLNINEQY
>TRBD1|TRBV27
ASSHRDSNNEQF
>TRBD1|TRBV9
ASSGGTGQGADTQY
>TRBD2|TRBV18
ASSPNSGGRTDTQY
>-|TRBV19
ASTMARTRAEAF
>-|TRBV5-6
ASSLDYSYNEQF
>-|TRBV5-1
ASSSFDSNYGYT
>TRBD1|TRBV7-8
ASSPRWYLGQMNTGELF
>-|TRBV7-6
ASSSIRTATYEQY
>-|TRBV19
ASSENRNTEAF
>TRBD2|TRBV30
AFRILAGSTDTQY
>-|TRBV10-3
AIRQGRDQPQH
>TRBD1|TRBV5-1
ASSWGTASNEKLF
>-|TRBV4-1
ASSHMMGEQY
>-|TRBV21-1
ASSKAGQPSNQPQH
>TRBD1|TRBV2
ASSEATGYNTEAF
>TRBD1|TRBV29-1
SVELPDRGYKQY
>TRBD1|TRBV5-5
ASSVDRGYTGELF
>TRBD2|TRBV9
ASSVGLAGGSQETQY
>-|TRBV18
ASSYYQETQY
>TRBD1|TRBV28
ASSLSRDRATYEQY
>TRBD2|TRBV13
ASSLGLAGGNEQF
>TRBD1|TRBV5-8
ASSMTGVQETQY
>TRBD2|TRBV15
ATSRLDSGGGSQY
>TRBD2|TRBV6-5
ASSSTSGGPRTQY
>-|TRBV6-5
ASSWVSGNTIY
>-|TRBV11-3
ASSLIGLSYNEQF
>-|TRBV5-1
ASSLDFGGRKNTEAF
>-|TRBV7-2
ASSLSSAAEMAQY
>-|TRBV4-1
ASSLFRAANEKLF
>-|TRBV6-1
ASSPRSLAKNIQY
>-|TRBV7-9
ASSNDYYGYT
>TRBD1|TRBV10-2
ASSVQGGNQPQH
>-|TRBV7-2
ASSLGQRTPLH
>TRBD2|TRBV10-3
AISDWGGGTDTQY
>-|TRBV4-1
ASSQEPRGRANVLT
>-|TRBV9
ASSVARGETQY
>-|TRBV7-6
ASTSFQDVGRETQY
>-|TRBV2
ASRYSGNTQY
>-|TRBV5-5
ASSLAGGPIEQY
>TRBD1|TRBV11-1
ASSKDRAAYEQY
>-|TRBV7-3
ASSFNGATARNEQF
>-|TRBV9
ASSVGGYNQPQH
>TRBD1|TRBV18
ASSPSTGEEQF
>-|TRBV6-5
ASSSNDRPEAF
>-|TRBV6-6
ASSLAMDTQY
>TRBD1|TRBV5-6
ASSQAGGRYGNTIY